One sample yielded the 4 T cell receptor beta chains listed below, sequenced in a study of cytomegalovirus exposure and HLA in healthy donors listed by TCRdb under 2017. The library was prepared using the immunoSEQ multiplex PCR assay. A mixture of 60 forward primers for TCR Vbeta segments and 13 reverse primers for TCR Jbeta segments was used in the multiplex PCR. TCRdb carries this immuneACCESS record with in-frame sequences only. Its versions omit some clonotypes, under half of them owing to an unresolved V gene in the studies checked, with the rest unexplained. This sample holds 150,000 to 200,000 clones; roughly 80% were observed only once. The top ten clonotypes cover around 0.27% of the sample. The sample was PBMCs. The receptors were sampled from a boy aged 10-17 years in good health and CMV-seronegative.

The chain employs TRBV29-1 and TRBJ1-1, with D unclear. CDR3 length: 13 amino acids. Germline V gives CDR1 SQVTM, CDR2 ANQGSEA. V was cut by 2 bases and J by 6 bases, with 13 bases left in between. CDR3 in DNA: TGCAGCGTTGAAAAACAGTTCTGGCCTGAAGCTTTCTTT. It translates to CSVEKQFWPEAFF. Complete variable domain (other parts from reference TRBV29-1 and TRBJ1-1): SAVISQKPSRDICQRGTSLTIQCQVDSQVTMMFWYRQQPGQSLTLIATANQGSEATYESGFVIDKFPISRPNLTFSTLTVSNMSPEDSSIYLCSVEKQFWPEAFFGQGTRLTVV.

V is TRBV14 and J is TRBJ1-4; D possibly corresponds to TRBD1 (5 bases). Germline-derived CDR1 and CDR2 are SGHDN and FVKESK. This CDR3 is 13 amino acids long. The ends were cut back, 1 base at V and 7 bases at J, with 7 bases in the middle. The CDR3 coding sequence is TGTGCCAGCAGCCAAGTCAGGGCTGAAAAACTGTTTTTT. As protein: CASSQVRAEKLFF.

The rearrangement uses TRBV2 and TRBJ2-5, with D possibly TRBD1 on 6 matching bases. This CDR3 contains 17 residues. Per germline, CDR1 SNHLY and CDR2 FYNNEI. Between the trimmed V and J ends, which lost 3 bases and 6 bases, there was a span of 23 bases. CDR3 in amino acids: CASSDLGNWQGLQTQYF. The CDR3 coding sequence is TGTGCCAGCAGTGATTTGGGAAACTGGCAGGGGCTGCAGACCCAGTACTTC.

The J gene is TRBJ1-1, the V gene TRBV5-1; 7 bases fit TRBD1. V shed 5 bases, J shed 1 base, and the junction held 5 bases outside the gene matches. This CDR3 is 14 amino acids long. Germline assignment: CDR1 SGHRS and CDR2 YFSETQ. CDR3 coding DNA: TGCGCCAGCAGGGAACAGGGGTGGAACACTGAAGCTTTCTTT. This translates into CASREQGWNTEAFF.